These 2 T cell receptor beta chains came from one sample sequenced in a study of blood T cell repertoires in COVID-19. Profiling relied on immunoSEQ multiplex PCR, and the TCRdb table lists in-frame clones only, not all of them. The sample holds 150,000 to 160,000 clones; over 70% are singletons and the top ten take around 0.62%. The specimen sequenced was peripheral blood. These receptors were obtained from a man between 60 and 75 years old with acute or convalescent COVID-19.

The V gene is TRBV18, the J gene TRBJ1-5; D gene ambiguous. The germline gives CDR1 KGHSH, CDR2 LQKENI. This CDR3 is built from 15 residues. V lost 3 bases to trimming and J lost 7 bases, with 16 bases between them. The CDR3 here is CASSPRTDGEQPQHF. In DNA, the CDR3 is TGTGCCAGCTCACCGCGGACTGACGGTGAACAGCCCCAGCATTTT.

The chain has TRBV5-1 and TRBJ1-4; no definite D call. This CDR3 is built from 15 residues. V was clipped by 0 bases and J by 0 bases, with 6 bases between them. CDR1 is SGHRS, CDR2 YFSETQ, per germline. The CDR3 spells CASSLGLTTNEKLFF. CDR3 bases: TGCGCCAGCAGCTTGGGACTGACAACTAATGAAAAACTGTTTTTT.